These 18 T cell receptor beta chains were all obtained from the same sample, sequenced in a study of T cells in Graves' hyperthyroidism and ophthalmopathy. RNA transcripts yielded amplified TCR beta CDR3 regions. HTBI primers were employed in a first-round RT-PCR of the TCR CDR3. One entry per CDR3 protein, called by TCRdb with MiXCR from the multiplex PCR reads. This table has more than 300,000 distinct CDR3 sequences, 13% appearing once. Sequences were obtained from blood. All receptors come from a woman under 30 with Graves' hyperthyroidism.

This clonotype showed up just a few times. The V gene is TRBV4-1, the J gene TRBJ2-5, with D perhaps TRBD2 (5 bases). From germline, CDR1 is MGHRA and CDR2 YSYEKL. The CDR3 is made up of 15 amino acids. V dropped 4 bases and J dropped 0 bases, with 12 bases sitting between them. This CDR3 is CASSLTTAYQETQYF. CDR3 DNA sequence: TGCGCCAGCAGCCTGACTACAGCGTACCAAGAGACCCAGTACTTC.

This clonotype occurred a few times. The rearrangement links TRBV7-9 to TRBJ2-2; D gene ambiguous. Deletions cut 8 bases from V and 5 bases from J, with 6 bases between. Germline V gene data show CDR1 as SEHNR and CDR2 as FQNEAQ (reference sequence). CDR3 length: 11 residues. The CDR3: CASSDTGELFF. CDR3 bases: TGTGCCAGCTCTGATACCGGGGAGCTGTTTTTT.

This clonotype occurred many times. The chain uses TRBV7-8 and TRBJ1-2, with no clear D. The CDR3 has 13 amino acids. V lost 3 bases and J 4 bases, leaving 9 bases between the germline ends. The V gene's germline CDR1 is SGHVS and CDR2 FQNEAQ. CDR3 nucleotides: TGTGCCAGCAGCTTTTCTGCTACCTATGGCTACACCTTC. Translated, it gives CASSFSATYGYTF.

The J gene is TRBJ2-1, the V gene TRBV4-2, with 10 bases lining up with TRBD2. Looked up from germline, CDR1 is LGHNA and CDR2 is YNFKEQ. The junction had 13 bases not matched to a gene; V was cut back by 6 bases and J by 8 bases. The CDR3 runs to 16 residues. The CDR3 region is CASRDLLAGVGYEQFF. The CDR3 DNA reads TGTGCCAGCAGAGATCTTCTAGCGGGAGTCGGCTATGAGCAGTTCTTC.

This clonotype was counted at least ten times. The chain recombines TRBV5-8 with TRBJ2-7, with 8 bases that match TRBD2. Germline loops: CDR1 SGHTS, CDR2 YDEGEE. Trimming at V came to 1 base and at J to 5 bases, leaving 11 bases not matched to a gene. CDR3 length equals 16 residues. The CDR3 region is CASSLLPAGEVDEQYF. CDR3 nucleotide sequence: TGTGCCAGCAGCTTGCTCCCAGCGGGAGAGGTCGACGAGCAGTACTTC.

This chain uses TRBV24-1 with TRBJ1-5; 7 bases map to TRBD1. V shed 11 bases, J shed 4 bases, and the junction held 10 bases outside the gene matches. CDR3 length: 14 residues. Germline-derived CDR1 and CDR2 are KGHDR and SFDVKD. CDR3 residues: CARQNRGGNQPQHF. The CDR3 DNA reads as TGTGCCAGGCAGAACAGGGGAGGGAATCAGCCCCAGCATTTT.

The chain links TRBV7-2 to TRBJ1-6; 10 bases match TRBD1. V was clipped by 5 bases and J by 6 bases; unmatched bases: 4. CDR1 SGHTA and CDR2 FQGNSA come from the germline V gene. There are 15 residues in the CDR3. CDR3 nucleotides: TGTGCCAGCAGCCTCAGGACAGGGGGTAATTCACCCCTCCACTTT. This sequence encodes CASSLRTGGNSPLHF.

A note on this clonotype: A much larger clone is a single base away; this may be a read error. The chain has TRBV12-3 or TRBV12-4 and TRBJ1-4; the match to TRBD1 covers 8 bases. Trimming took 5 bases from V and 6 from J; bases not matched to a gene: 8. CDR3 length: 15 residues. The CDR3: CASSPGQGADEKLFF. CDR3 sequence (DNA): TGTGCCAGCAGTCCCGGACAGGGCGCGGATGAAAAACTGTTTTTT.

There are many counts of this clonotype. The CDR3 sequence is CSVETARGYGYTF. CDR3 DNA: TGCAGCGTTGAAACGGCCCGGGGCTATGGCTACACCTTC. The V gene is TRBV29-1, the J gene TRBJ1-2; D is unresolved. This CDR3 has 13 amino acids. Per the germline V gene, CDR1 is SQVTM and CDR2 is ANQGSEA. V lost 2 bases and J 4 bases, leaving 11 bases between the germline ends.

This clonotype has at least ten counts. The V call is TRBV12-3 or TRBV12-4, the J call TRBJ2-1; 8 bases match TRBD2. CDR3 length: 11 residues. V trimming: 5 bases; J trimming: 15 bases; junction bases outside the gene matches: 6. The CDR3: CASSRSGSAFF. The CDR3 region has the DNA TGTGCCAGCAGTAGAAGCGGGAGTGCGTTCTTC.

As to this clonotype: This may come from a read error, since a much larger clone is one base off. No conserved phenylalanine or tryptophan ends this CDR3, so it is likely a read error. V gene TRBV5-1 combines with J gene TRBJ2-1; D is unclear. Germline assignment: CDR1 SGHRS and CDR2 YFSETQ. Trimming pared 0 bases from V and 8 bases from J, leaving 21 bases between. The CDR3 has 17 residues. Here the CDR3 reads CASSLVLLSATHHEQFS. CDR3 nucleotides: TGCGCCAGCAGCTTGGTTCTCCTCTCGGCGACTCATCATGAGCAGTTCTCC.

This clonotype was counted many times. CDR3 nucleotide sequence: TGTGCCAGCACCGAGGGACTAGGCCTCGGGGCCCAGTACTTC. It specifies CASTEGLGLGAQYF. V gene TRBV3-1 combines with J gene TRBJ2-5; 8 nucleotides match TRBD2. The germline V gene encodes CDR1 LGHDT and CDR2 YNNKEL (reference sequence). The junction had 13 bases not matched to a gene; V was cut back by 7 bases and J by 9 bases. This CDR3 is built from 14 residues.

Turning to this clonotype: A clone one base away is much larger, so this may be a read error. CDR3 loop: CSVRGHRDEPQHF. The CDR3 DNA sequence: TGCAGCGTTAGGGGACACAGGGATGAGCCCCAGCATTTT. The genes are TRBV29-1 and TRBJ1-5; the D gene is possibly TRBD1 (6 bases). V gave up 5 bases and J gave up 8 bases, with 16 bases separating them. Germline lookup yields CDR1 SQVTM and CDR2 ANQGSEA. This CDR3 has 13 amino acids. Full variable domain (remainder filled in from reference TRBV29-1 and TRBJ1-5): SAVISQKPSRDICQRGTSLTIQCQVDSQVTMMFWYRQQPGQSLTLIATANQGSEATYESGFVIDKFPISRPNLTFSTLTVSNMSPEDSSIYLCSVRGHRDEPQHFGDGTRLSIL.

The chain recombines TRBV7-9 with TRBJ1-2; D might be TRBD1 (6 bases). Germline lookup yields CDR1 SEHNR and CDR2 FQNEAQ (reference sequence). The CDR3 consists of 14 residues. V was trimmed by 6 bases and J by 5 bases, leaving 16 bases between them. This CDR3 reads CASSSGTSFYGYTF. CDR3 nucleotide sequence: TGTGCCAGCAGTTCCGGGACAAGTTTTTATGGCTACACCTTC.

This clonotype appeared many times. V usage is TRBV6-5 and J usage is TRBJ2-7; perhaps TRBD1 as D (6 bases). In germline, CDR1 is MNHEY, CDR2 SVGAGI. The CDR3 totals 15 residues. The germline V and J ends were trimmed by 2 bases and 1 base, with 12 bases remaining between them. The CDR3 bases are TGTGCCAGCAGTTACAGCATCAGGGGTTCCTACGAGCAGTACTTC. As protein: CASSYSIRGSYEQYF.

This clonotype has ten or more counts. The chain combines TRBV20-1 with TRBJ2-7, with 9 bases lining up with TRBD1. This CDR3 is 16 amino acids long. Looked up from germline, CDR1 is DFQATT and CDR2 is SNEGSKA (reference sequence). CDR3 DNA: TGCAGCCTGGATCGGGGGTTACCGGGACAGGGAGGGGAGCAGTACTTC. Protein sequence: CSLDRGLPGQGGEQYF.

This sequence joins TRBV6-5 and TRBJ2-1; D remains unclear. CDR1 is MNHEY and CDR2 is SVGAGI in the germline V gene. The V end was cut by 2 bases, the J end by 3 bases, with 17 bases between. The CDR3 sequence is 17 residues long. The CDR3 loop is CASSYRIFWKLYNEQFF. The CDR3, as DNA: TGTGCCAGCAGTTACCGGATATTCTGGAAGCTCTACAATGAGCAGTTCTTC.

This clonotype was observed at least ten times. The chain carries TRBV12-3 or TRBV12-4 and TRBJ1-5, with D perhaps TRBD1 (5 bases). Trimming cost V 3 bases and J 0 bases, with 9 bases left between them. This CDR3 has 15 residues. CDR3 sequence reads: CASSLGQYSNQPQHF. The CDR3 nucleotides read TGTGCCAGCAGTTTGGGGCAATATAGCAATCAGCCCCAGCATTTT.